These T cell receptor beta chains were read from a single sample in a study of Tregs in tolerant kidney transplant recipients. For these TCRs, the target antigens are not known. Generated by immunoSEQ multiplex PCR, the TCRdb table keeps only in-frame clones and is missing some. The sample yields roughly 19,000 clones, 50% to 70% seen once. Sequenced material: Tregs from blood cultured with allogeneic cells. The receptors were gathered from a human donor in good health. CDR3s include the opening cysteine and the closing phenylalanine or tryptophan. A D gene is named only where the DNA matches it firmly. Some rows mark clone size as missing; the rest say once, few, many or name a class of expanded clone.

>TRBV6-1|NA|NA|TRBJ1-6
CASSKGTVYNSPLHF
TGTGCCAGCAGTAAAGGCACGGTTTATAATTCACCCCTCCACTTT
>TRBV6-1|few|NA|TRBJ1-2
CASRLQGNPNYGYTF
TGTGCCAGCAGATTACAGGGTAATCCTAACTATGGCTACACCTTC
>TRBV5-4|few|NA|TRBJ1-1
CASSLAQGRTEAFF
TGTGCCAGCAGCTTGGCGCAGGGAAGAACTGAAGCTTTCTTT
>TRBV11-3|few|NA|TRBJ2-1
CASSLVASGWQFF
TGTGCCAGCAGCTTAGTTGCGTCTGGGTGGCAGTTCTTC
>TRBV11-1|NA|TRBD2|TRBJ2-3
CASSLAGGAGGDTQYF
TGTGCCAGCAGCTTAGCAGGAGGCGCGGGGGGGGATACGCAGTATTTT
>TRBV5-1|NA|NA|TRBJ1-4
CASSLGAAFNEKLFF
TGCGCCAGCAGCTTGGGGGCAGCGTTTAATGAAAAACTGTTTTTT
>TRBV7-8|NA|NA|TRBJ2-1
CASSLGTAYNEQFF
TGTGCCAGCAGCTTAGGGACAGCTTACAATGAGCAGTTCTTC
>TRBV7-2|NA|NA|TRBJ1-3
CASSPGYSGNTIYF
TGTGCCAGCAGCCCTGGTTACTCTGGAAACACCATATATTTT
>TRBV21-1|few|NA|TRBJ2-2
CATGQQNTGELFF
TGTGCCACCGGACAGCAGAACACCGGGGAGCTGTTTTTT
>TRBV10-2|NA|TRBD1|TRBJ2-7
CASLAGGNEQYF
TGCGCCAGTCTAGCAGGGGGCAACGAGCAGTACTTC
>TRBV9|NA|NA|TRBJ2-1
CASSVEGPPYNEQFF
TGTGCCAGCAGCGTAGAGGGGCCCCCTTACAATGAGCAGTTCTTC
>TRBV11-3|NA|NA|TRBJ2-7
CASSSGPRKQYF
TGTGCCAGCAGCTCCGGGCCCCGGAAGCAGTACTTC
>TRBV18|NA|NA|TRBJ2-3
CASSAGQQGTDTQYF
TGTGCCAGCTCAGCGGGACAGCAAGGCACAGATACGCAGTATTTT
>TRBV6-5|NA|NA|TRBJ2-2
CASRPWVPETGELFF
TGTGCCAGCAGGCCCTGGGTGCCGGAGACTGGGGAGCTGTTTTTT
>TRBV5-5|once|NA|TRBJ1-6
CASSLVEGSPLHF
TGTGCCAGCAGCTTGGTTGAGGGCTCACCCCTCCACTTT
>TRBV2|NA|NA|TRBJ1-5
CASSEVWGIGQPQHF
TGTGCCAGCAGTGAGGTGTGGGGAATCGGTCAGCCCCAGCATTTT
>TRBV2|NA|NA|TRBJ2-5
CASSEKQDLETQYF
TGTGCCAGCAGTGAAAAACAAGATTTAGAGACCCAGTACTTC
>TRBV18|NA|TRBD1|TRBJ1-2
CASSPPSSRGRGYGYTF
TGTGCCAGCTCACCACCGAGTTCAAGGGGGCGCGGCTATGGCTACACCTTC
>TRBV2|NA|TRBD2|TRBJ2-1
CASLSEASGINEQFF
TGTGCCAGCCTTTCGGAGGCTAGCGGGATAAATGAGCAGTTCTTC
>TRBV29-1|NA|TRBD1|TRBJ1-1
CSVDGTGGTEAFF
TGCAGCGTCGACGGGACAGGGGGCACTGAAGCTTTCTTT
>TRBV7-6|NA|NA|TRBJ1-4
CASSLDTGTNEKLFF
TGTGCCAGCAGCTTAGACACGGGAACTAATGAAAAACTGTTTTTT
>TRBV18|NA|NA|TRBJ2-5
CASSPVLRGETQYF
TGTGCCAGCTCACCGGTACTCCGCGGAGAGACCCAGTACTTC
>TRBV9|few|TRBD2|TRBJ2-1
CASSVDPYSGRAREQFF
TGTGCCAGCAGCGTAGACCCATATAGCGGGAGGGCTCGAGAGCAGTTCTTC
>TRBV6-1|NA|TRBD1|TRBJ1-2
CASSEAKSTGRLSGGYTF
TGTGCCAGCAGTGAAGCTAAGTCGACAGGGAGGTTATCGGGTGGCTACACCTTC
>TRBV11-3|NA|NA|TRBJ2-2
CASSLGVLSGELFF
TGTGCCAGCAGCTTAGGGGTATTGTCCGGGGAGCTGTTTTTT
>TRBV6-5|few|NA|TRBJ1-1
CASNSWAGTEAFF
TGTGCCAGCAACTCCTGGGCGGGCACTGAAGCTTTCTTT
>TRBV19|NA|NA|TRBJ2-3
CASRRLDAGGDTQYF
TGTGCCAGTAGGCGACTGGATGCGGGCGGGGATACGCAGTATTTT
>TRBV19|NA|NA|TRBJ1-5
CASSPSGPYSNQPQHF
TGTGCCAGTAGTCCTTCCGGGCCTTATAGCAATCAGCCCCAGCATTTT
>TRBV18|once|TRBD1|TRBJ1-6
CASQDRDNSPLHF
TGTGCCAGCCAGGACAGGGATAATTCACCCCTCCACTTT
>TRBV18|NA|NA|TRBJ2-7
CASSRDGPSYEQYF
TGTGCCAGCTCGCGGGACGGGCCCTCCTACGAGCAGTACTTC
>TRBV6-1|NA|TRBD2|TRBJ2-4
CASSGLARIKNIQYF
TGTGCCAGCAGTGGACTAGCGAGAATAAAAAACATTCAGTACTTC
>TRBV6-4|once|NA|TRBJ2-3
CTQQPSGGRTDTQYF
TGTACACAACAGCCCTCGGGGGGCCGAACAGATACGCAGTATTTT
>TRBV19|NA|TRBD2|TRBJ2-1
CASRERGALLEQFF
TGTGCCAGTAGGGAGCGGGGGGCCCTTCTGGAGCAGTTCTTC
>TRBV18|NA|TRBD1|TRBJ1-1
CASSPFQTGLDTEAFF
TGTGCCAGCTCACCATTTCAGACAGGGTTGGACACTGAAGCTTTCTTT
>TRBV11-2|NA|TRBD1|TRBJ2-7
CASSRTGPSYEQYF
TGTGCCAGCAGCCGGACAGGACCCTCCTACGAGCAGTACTTC
>TRBV7-6|NA|NA|TRBJ2-3
CASSLGRRGRTDTQYF
TGTGCCAGCAGCTTAGGGCGAAGGGGAAGGACAGATACGCAGTATTTT
>TRBV11-3|NA|TRBD1|TRBJ1-5
CASSLQGTVLGQPQHF
TGTGCCAGCAGCCTACAAGGGACAGTCCTTGGACAGCCCCAGCATTTT
>TRBV7-9|NA|NA|TRBJ2-2
CASSFPTPNTGELFF
TGTGCCAGCAGCTTCCCGACACCCAACACCGGGGAGCTGTTTTTT
>TRBV27|NA|TRBD2|TRBJ2-7
CASSFDSGGIYEQYF
TGTGCCAGCAGTTTCGATAGCGGGGGGATCTACGAGCAGTACTTC
>TRBV5-5|NA|TRBD1|TRBJ2-1
CASSFRDSSYNEQFF
TGTGCCAGCAGCTTCCGGGACAGCTCCTACAATGAGCAGTTCTTC
>TRBV5-5|NA|NA|TRBJ2-3
CASTLRPGSDTQYF
TGTGCCAGTACTCTCAGACCCGGCTCAGATACGCAGTATTTT
>TRBV9|few|TRBD2|TRBJ2-1
CASSVEGLAGDSSYNEQFF
TGTGCCAGCAGCGTTGAGGGACTAGCGGGGGATAGCTCCTACAATGAGCAGTTCTTC
>TRBV18|NA|NA|TRBJ1-1
CASSPLSTEAFF
TGTGCCAGCTCACCTCTAAGCACTGAAGCTTTCTTT
>TRBV18|NA|TRBD1|TRBJ2-7
CASSPDRGEQYF
TGTGCCAGCTCACCGGACAGGGGTGAGCAGTACTTC
>TRBV5-1|NA|TRBD2|TRBJ2-7
CASSFLAGIVDEQYF
TGCGCCAGCAGCTTTTTAGCGGGAATTGTGGACGAGCAGTACTTC
>TRBV5-5|NA|NA|TRBJ2-1
CASSLDLPSYNEQFF
TGTGCCAGCAGCTTGGATCTCCCCTCCTACAATGAGCAGTTCTTC
>TRBV2|NA|TRBD1|TRBJ1-5
CASSERRTGGQPQHF
TGTGCCAGCAGTGAAAGGAGGACAGGGGGCCAGCCCCAGCATTTT
>TRBV6-5|NA|NA|TRBJ1-3
CASSYSHSSGNTIYF
TGTGCCAGCAGTTACTCGCACAGCTCTGGAAACACCATATATTTT
>TRBV7-2|few|TRBD2|TRBJ2-3
CASSLLGLAADTQYF
TGTGCCAGCAGCTTACTCGGACTAGCAGCAGATACGCAGTATTTT
>TRBV7-9|NA|NA|TRBJ2-1
CASSLMGLTNNEQFF
TGTGCCAGCAGCTTAATGGGGCTCACAAACAATGAGCAGTTCTTC
>TRBV20-1|NA|NA|TRBJ2-7
CSARNAYEQYF
TGCAGTGCCAGAAACGCCTACGAGCAGTACTTC
>TRBV5-4|NA|TRBD2|TRBJ2-1
CASSLGLAGGLYNEQFF
TGTGCCAGCAGCTTGGGTTTAGCGGGGGGGCTCTACAATGAGCAGTTCTTC
>TRBV10-1|NA|NA|TRBJ2-5
CASSEGHGETQYF
TGCGCCAGCAGTGAGGGACATGGGGAGACCCAGTACTTC